This TCR beta chain was captured in a study of stem cell transplantation in POMP-related autoinflammatory disease. On the study more broadly: Hypothesis: faulty thymoproteasomes impair CD8+ T-cell selection, skewing TRB repertoires. Study-wide results and caveats: Patients with PRAID showed a restricted number of unique TRB V-J gene pairings. Across all analyzed T-cell subsets, patients with PRAID tended toward reduced diversity and increased clonality.

Profiled with immunoSEQ multiplex PCR; TCRdb holds only in-frame clones, not every one. The table shows 8,500 to 14,000 clones, with 70% to 90% occurring only once. V lost 4 bases and J lost 6, with 12 bases in between. Per germline, CDR1 MDHEN and CDR2 SYDVKM. CDR3 length: 13 residues. Concerning this clone itself: What it binds is unknown.

The clonotype was recovered from a human donor with POMP-related autoinflammation and immune dysregulation (PRAID). The chain links TRBV28 to TRBJ1-1, with D uncertain. The source was CD8+ T cells from PBMCs, collected before stem cell transplantation. CDR3 bases: TGTGCCAGCAGTTCACATAATGACGCTGAAGCTTTCTTT. The encoded protein is CASSSHNDAEAFF. Variable domain in full (rest from reference TRBV28 and TRBJ1-1): DVKVTQSSRYLVKRTGEKVFLECVQDMDHENMFWYRQDPGLGLRLIYFSYDVKMKEKGDIPEGYSVSREKKERFSLILESASTNQTSMYLCASSSHNDAEAFFGQGTRLTVV.